This TCR beta chain comes out of a study of T cell changes during pregnancy in multiple sclerosis. The length of the CDR3 is 15 residues. V was clipped by 2 bases and J by 3 bases; unmatched bases: 5. Germline values: CDR1 KGHSH, CDR2 LQKENI. Here immunoSEQ multiplex PCR was the method, and the copy in TCRdb shows in-frame clones only, minus some. The sample includes 20,000 to 30,000 clones, 88% seen only once; the top ten take 0.65% to 0.85%. The sequence derives from a female donor in good health, enrolled as a control in a pregnancy study. The chain combines TRBV18 with TRBJ1-2, with 8 bases aligning to TRBD1. The source was CD4+ T cells from peripheral blood mononuclear cells, collected in the first trimester of pregnancy. CDR3 DNA: TGTGCCAGCTCACCATTGGACAGGGACGACTATGGCTACACCTTC. It translates to CASSPLDRDDYGYTF.